The T cell receptor (beta chain) described here comes from a study of blood T cell repertoires in COVID-19. As for the study in general: Sites across the United States, Italy and Spain contributed samples from acute and convalescent COVID-19. T cells, B-cell-depleted T cells, or PBMCs supplied cDNA or gDNA.

The J segment lost 0 bases and the V segment lost 1 base, leaving 0 bases of the junction unmatched. Germline loops: CDR1 LNHDA, CDR2 SQIVND (reference sequence). The CDR3 length is 15 residues. How the authors handled the data: Nucleated cell number was recorded as an estimate derived from reference gene primer amplification. Method: immunoSEQ multiplex PCR; TCRdb's copy keeps in-frame clones and lacks some. The V and J calls and clone size are taken from that table; D and trimming were inferred from the DNA. The sample lists over 65,000 clones; approximately 92% were seen once. The TCR originated in a human donor in a cohort sampled during active COVID-19. The chain links TRBV19 to TRBJ2-1; 7 bases agree with TRBD1. The material sequenced was peripheral blood. The CDR3: CASSIGDSSYNEQFF. The CDR3 DNA reads TGTGCCAGTAGTATAGGGGACAGCTCCTACAATGAGCAGTTCTTC.